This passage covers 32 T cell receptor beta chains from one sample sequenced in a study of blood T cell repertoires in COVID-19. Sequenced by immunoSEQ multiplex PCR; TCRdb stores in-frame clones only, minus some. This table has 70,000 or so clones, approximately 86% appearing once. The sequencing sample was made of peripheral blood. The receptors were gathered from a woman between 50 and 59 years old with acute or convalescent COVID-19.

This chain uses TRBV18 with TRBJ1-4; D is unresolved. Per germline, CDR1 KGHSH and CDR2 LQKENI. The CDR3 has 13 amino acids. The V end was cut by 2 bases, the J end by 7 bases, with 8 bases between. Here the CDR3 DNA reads TGTGCCAGCTCACCAGGGAGGATTGAAAAACTGTTTTTT. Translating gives CASSPGRIEKLFF. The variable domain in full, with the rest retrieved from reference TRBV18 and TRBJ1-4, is NAGVMQNPRHLVRRRGQEARLRCSPMKGHSHVYWYRQLPEEGLKFMVYLQKENIIDESGMPKERFSAEFPKEGPSILRIQQVVRGDSAAYFCASSPGRIEKLFFGSGTQLSVL.

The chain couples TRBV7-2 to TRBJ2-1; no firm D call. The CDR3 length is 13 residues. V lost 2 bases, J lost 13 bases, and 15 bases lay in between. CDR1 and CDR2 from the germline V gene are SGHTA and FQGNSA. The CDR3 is CASSLYGGDPQFF. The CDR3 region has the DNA TGTGCCAGCAGCTTATACGGCGGCGACCCTCAGTTCTTC.

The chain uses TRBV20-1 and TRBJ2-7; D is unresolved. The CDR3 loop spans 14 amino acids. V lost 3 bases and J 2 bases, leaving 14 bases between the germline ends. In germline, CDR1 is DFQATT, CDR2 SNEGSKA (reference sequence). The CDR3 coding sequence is TGCAGTGCTAGTGACCAAGCCTTAGCCTACGAGCAGTACTTC. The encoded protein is CSASDQALAYEQYF.

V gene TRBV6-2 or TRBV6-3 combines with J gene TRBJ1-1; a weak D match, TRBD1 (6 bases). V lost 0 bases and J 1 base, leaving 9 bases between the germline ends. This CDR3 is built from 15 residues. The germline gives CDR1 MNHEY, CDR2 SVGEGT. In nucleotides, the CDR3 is TGTGCCAGCAGTTACTCGAGAGGGGGGAACACTGAAGCTTTCTTT. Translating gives CASSYSRGGNTEAFF.

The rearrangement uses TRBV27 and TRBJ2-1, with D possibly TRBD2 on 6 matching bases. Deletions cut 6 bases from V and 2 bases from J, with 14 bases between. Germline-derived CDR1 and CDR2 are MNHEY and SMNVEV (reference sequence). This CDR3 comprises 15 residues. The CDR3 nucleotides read TGTGCCAGCAGAGACGGGACTCATCCCTACAATGAGCAGTTCTTC. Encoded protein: CASRDGTHPYNEQFF.

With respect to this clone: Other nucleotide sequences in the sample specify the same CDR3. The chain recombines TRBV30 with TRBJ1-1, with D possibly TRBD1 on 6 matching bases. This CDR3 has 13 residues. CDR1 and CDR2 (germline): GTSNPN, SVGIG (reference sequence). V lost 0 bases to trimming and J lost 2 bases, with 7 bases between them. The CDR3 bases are TGTGCCTGGAGTGTACAGGGTAACACTGAAGCTTTCTTT. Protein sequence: CAWSVQGNTEAFF.

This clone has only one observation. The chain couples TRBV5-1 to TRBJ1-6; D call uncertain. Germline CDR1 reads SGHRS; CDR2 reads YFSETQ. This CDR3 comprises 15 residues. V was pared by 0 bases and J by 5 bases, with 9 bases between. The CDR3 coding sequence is TGCGCCAGCAGCTTGGTTGCAGGTGATAATTCACCCCTCCACTTT. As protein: CASSLVAGDNSPLHF. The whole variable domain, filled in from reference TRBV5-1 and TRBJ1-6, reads KAGVTQTPRYLIKTRGQQVTLSCSPISGHRSVSWYQQTPGQGLQFLFEYFSETQRNKGNFPGRFSGRQFSNSRSEMNVSTLELGDSALYLCASSLVAGDNSPLHFGNGTRLTVT.

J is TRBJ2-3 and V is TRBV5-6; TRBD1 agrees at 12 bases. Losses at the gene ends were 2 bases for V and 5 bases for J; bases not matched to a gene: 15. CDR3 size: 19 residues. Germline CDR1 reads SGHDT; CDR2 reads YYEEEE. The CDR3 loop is CASSFLEFRDRGLIDTQYF. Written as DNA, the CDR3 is TGTGCCAGCAGCTTCTTAGAATTCCGGGACAGGGGGCTGATAGATACGCAGTATTTT.

In DNA form, the CDR3 reads TGTGCCAGCAGTTACTCGGGGACAGAAGATCAGCCCCAGCATTTT. Translating gives CASSYSGTEDQPQHF. The chain recombines TRBV6-5 with TRBJ1-5, with 7 bases aligning to TRBD1. This CDR3 comprises 15 residues. J lost 5 bases, V lost 0 bases, and 4 bases had no gene match. Germline CDR1 MNHEY, CDR2 SVGAGI.

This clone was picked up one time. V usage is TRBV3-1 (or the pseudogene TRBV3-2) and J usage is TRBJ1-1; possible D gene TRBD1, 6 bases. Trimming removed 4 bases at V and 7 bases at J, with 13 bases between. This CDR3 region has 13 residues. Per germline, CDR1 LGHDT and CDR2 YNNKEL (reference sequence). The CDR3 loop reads CASSPPDSREAFF. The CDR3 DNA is TGTGCCAGCAGCCCCCCGGACAGTCGTGAAGCTTTCTTT.

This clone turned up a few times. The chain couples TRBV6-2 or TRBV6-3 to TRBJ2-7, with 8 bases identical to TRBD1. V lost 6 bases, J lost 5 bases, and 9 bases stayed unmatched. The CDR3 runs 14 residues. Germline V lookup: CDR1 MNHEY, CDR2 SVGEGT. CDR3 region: CASSRTGNRDEQYF. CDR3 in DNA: TGTGCCAGCAGCCGGACAGGGAATAGAGACGAGCAGTACTTC.

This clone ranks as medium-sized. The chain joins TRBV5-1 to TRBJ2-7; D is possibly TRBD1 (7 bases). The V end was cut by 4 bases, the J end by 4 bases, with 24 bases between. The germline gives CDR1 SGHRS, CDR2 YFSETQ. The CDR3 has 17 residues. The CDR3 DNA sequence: TGCGCCAGCAGCGCCGGAGGGCGGGACAGTTGGGGTTACGAGCAGTACTTC. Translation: CASSAGGRDSWGYEQYF.

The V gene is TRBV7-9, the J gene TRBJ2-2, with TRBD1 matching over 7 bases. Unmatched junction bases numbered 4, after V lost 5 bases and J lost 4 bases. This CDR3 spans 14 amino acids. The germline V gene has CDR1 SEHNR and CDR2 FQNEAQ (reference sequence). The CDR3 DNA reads TGTGCCAGCAGCCTACAGGGGTTCACCGGGGAGCTGTTTTTT. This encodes CASSLQGFTGELFF.

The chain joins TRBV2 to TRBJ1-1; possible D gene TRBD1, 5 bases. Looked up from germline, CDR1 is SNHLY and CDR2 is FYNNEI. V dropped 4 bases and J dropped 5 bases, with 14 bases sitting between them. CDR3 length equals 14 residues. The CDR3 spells CASSVLGGETEAFF. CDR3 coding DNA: TGTGCCAGCAGTGTTCTCGGGGGAGAGACTGAAGCTTTCTTT.

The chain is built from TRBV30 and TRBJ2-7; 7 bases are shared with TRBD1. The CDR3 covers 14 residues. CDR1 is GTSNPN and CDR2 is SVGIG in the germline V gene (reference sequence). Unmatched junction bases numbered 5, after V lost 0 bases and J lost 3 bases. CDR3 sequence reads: CAWSVGGQNYEQYF. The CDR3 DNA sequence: TGTGCCTGGAGTGTAGGGGGACAGAACTACGAGCAGTACTTC.

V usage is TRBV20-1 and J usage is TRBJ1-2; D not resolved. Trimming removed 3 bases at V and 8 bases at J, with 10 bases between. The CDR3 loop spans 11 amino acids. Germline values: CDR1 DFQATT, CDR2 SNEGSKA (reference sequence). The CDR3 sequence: CSASRELGYTF. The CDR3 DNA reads TGCAGTGCTAGTCGGGAGCTCGGCTACACCTTC.

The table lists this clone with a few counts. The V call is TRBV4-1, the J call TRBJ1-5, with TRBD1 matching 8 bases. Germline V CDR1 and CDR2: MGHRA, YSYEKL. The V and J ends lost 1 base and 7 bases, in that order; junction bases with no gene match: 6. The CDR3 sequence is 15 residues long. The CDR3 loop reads CASSQAQGAGQPQHF. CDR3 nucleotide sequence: TGCGCCAGCAGCCAAGCTCAGGGGGCTGGCCAGCCCCAGCATTTT.

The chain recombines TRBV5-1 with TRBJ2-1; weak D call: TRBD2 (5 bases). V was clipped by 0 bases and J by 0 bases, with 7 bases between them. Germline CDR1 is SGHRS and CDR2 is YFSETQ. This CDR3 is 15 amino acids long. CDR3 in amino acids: CASSLGRSSYNEQFF. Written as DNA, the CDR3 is TGCGCCAGCAGCTTGGGGAGGAGCTCCTACAATGAGCAGTTCTTC.

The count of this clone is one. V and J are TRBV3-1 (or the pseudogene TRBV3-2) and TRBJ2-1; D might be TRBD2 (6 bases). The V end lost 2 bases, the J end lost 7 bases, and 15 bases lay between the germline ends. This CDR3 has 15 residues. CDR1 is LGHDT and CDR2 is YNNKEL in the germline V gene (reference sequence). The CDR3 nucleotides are TGTGCCAGCAGCCAACAGCAGGGAGGTATAAATGAGCAGTTCTTC. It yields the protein CASSQQQGGINEQFF.

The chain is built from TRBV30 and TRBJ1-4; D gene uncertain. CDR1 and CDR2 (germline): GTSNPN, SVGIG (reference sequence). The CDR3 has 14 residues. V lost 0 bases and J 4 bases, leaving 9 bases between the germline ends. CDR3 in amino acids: CAWSVESLNEKLFF. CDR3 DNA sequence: TGTGCCTGGAGTGTTGAGAGTCTTAATGAAAAACTGTTTTTT.

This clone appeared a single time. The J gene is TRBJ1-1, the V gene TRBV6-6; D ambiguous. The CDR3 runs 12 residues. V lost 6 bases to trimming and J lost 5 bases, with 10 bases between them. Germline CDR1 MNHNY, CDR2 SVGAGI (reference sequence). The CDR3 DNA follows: TGTGCCAGCAGCCCCCGTTCGACTGAAGCTTTCTTT. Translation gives CASSPRSTEAFF.

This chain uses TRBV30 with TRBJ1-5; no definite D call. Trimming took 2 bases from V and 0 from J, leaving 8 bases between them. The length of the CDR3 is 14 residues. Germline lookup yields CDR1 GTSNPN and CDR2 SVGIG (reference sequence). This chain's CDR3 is CAWSRGYSNQPQHF. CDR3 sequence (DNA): TGTGCCTGGAGTCGGGGATATAGCAATCAGCCCCAGCATTTT.

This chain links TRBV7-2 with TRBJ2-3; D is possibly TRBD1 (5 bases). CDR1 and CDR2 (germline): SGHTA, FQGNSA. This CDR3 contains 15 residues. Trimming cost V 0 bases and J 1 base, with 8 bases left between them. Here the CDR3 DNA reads TGTGCCAGCAGCTTAGCAGGGGTTCGCACAGATACGCAGTATTTT. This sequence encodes CASSLAGVRTDTQYF.

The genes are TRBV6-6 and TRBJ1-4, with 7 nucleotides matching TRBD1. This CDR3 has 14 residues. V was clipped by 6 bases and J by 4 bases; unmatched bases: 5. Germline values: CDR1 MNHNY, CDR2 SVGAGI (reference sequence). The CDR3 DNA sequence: TGTGCCAGCAGCCGACAGGGCGGTAATGAAAAACTGTTTTTT. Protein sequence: CASSRQGGNEKLFF.

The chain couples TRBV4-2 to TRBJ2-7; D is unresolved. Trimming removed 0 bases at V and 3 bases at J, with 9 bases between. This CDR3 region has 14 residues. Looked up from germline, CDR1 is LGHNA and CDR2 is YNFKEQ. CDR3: CASSQDPGNYEQYF. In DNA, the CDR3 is TGTGCCAGCAGCCAAGATCCAGGAAACTACGAGCAGTACTTC.

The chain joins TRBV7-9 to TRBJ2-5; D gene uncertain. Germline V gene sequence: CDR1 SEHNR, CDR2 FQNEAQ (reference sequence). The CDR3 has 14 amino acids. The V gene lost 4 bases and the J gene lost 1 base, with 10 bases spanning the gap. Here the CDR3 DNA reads TGTGCCAGCAGCTCCCTGCTATTCCAAGAGACCCAGTACTTC. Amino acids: CASSSLLFQETQYF.

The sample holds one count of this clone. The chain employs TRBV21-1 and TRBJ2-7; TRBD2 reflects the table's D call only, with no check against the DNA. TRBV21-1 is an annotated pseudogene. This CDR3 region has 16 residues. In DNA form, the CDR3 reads TGTGCCAGCAGCAGACCTGCGGCGGGGGGATCCTACGAGCAGTACTTC. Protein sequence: CASSRPAAGGSYEQYF.

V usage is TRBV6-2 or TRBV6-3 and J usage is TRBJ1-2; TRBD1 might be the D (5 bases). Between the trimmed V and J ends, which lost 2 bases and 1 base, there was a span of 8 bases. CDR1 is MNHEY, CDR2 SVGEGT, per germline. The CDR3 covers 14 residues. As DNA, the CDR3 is TGTGCCAGCAGTTACGTAGGGGATAACTATGGCTACACCTTC. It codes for CASSYVGDNYGYTF.

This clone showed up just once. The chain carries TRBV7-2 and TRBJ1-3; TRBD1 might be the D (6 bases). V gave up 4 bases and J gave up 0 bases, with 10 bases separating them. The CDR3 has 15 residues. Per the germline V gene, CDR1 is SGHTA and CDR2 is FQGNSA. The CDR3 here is CASSSQGFSGNTIYF. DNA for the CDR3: TGTGCCAGCAGCTCCCAGGGGTTCTCTGGAAACACCATATATTTT.

CDR3 sequence (DNA): TGTGCCTGGAGTGCGGGTTATACTGGCAATCAGCCCCAGCATTTT. Encoded protein: CAWSAGYTGNQPQHF. The chain combines TRBV30 with TRBJ1-5, with D uncertain. Trimming took off 1 base at V and 2 bases at J, with 12 bases between the two ends. The germline gives CDR1 GTSNPN, CDR2 SVGIG (reference sequence). There are 15 residues in the CDR3. The variable domain in full, completed from reference TRBV30 and TRBJ1-5, reads SQTIHQWPATLVQPVGSPLSLECTVEGTSNPNLYWYRQAAGRGLQLLFYSVGIGQISSEVPQNLSASRPQDRQFILSSKKLLLSDSGFYLCAWSAGYTGNQPQHFGDGTRLSIL.

In DNA form, the CDR3 reads TGCGCCAGCAGCCCCGGGACTAGCGGGATTTACGAGCAGTACTTC. It encodes CASSPGTSGIYEQYF. The V gene is TRBV5-1, the J gene TRBJ2-7, with 13 bases fitting TRBD2. Germline V CDR1 and CDR2: SGHRS, YFSETQ. V dropped 4 bases and J dropped 4; count of bases not matched to a gene: 5. CDR3 length: 15 amino acids.

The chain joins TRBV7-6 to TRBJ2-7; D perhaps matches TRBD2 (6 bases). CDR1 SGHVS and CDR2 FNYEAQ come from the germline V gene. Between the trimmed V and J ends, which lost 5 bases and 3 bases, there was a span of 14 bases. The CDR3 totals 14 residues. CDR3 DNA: TGTGCCAGCAGCGCGGGACCCAACAACTACGAGCAGTACTTC. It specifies CASSAGPNNYEQYF.